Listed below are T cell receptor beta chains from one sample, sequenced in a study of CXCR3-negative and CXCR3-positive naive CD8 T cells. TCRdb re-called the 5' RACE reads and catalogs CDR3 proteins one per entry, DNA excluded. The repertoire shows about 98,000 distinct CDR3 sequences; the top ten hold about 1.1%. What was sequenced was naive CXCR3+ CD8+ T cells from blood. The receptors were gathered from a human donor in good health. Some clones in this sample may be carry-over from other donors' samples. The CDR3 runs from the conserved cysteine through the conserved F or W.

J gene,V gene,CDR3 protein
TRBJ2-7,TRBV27,CASSRGALSYEQYF
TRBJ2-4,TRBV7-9,CASSSTLNIQYF
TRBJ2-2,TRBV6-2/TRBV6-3,CASSATGGYNTGELFF
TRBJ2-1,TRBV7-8,CASSLGFTLSEQFF
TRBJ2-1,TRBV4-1,CASSQDGGLDYNEQFF
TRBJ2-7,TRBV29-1,CSVGTASSYEQYF
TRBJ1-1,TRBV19,CASSIPGGLMNTEAFF
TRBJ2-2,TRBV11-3,CASSDRRAGGRTGEMFF
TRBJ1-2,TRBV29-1,CSVEGGQGARWDGYTF
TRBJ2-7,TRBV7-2,CASSLWAGGDYEQYF
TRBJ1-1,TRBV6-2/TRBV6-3,CASSPMTGGGTEAFF
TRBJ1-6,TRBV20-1,CSVRAGEESSPLHF
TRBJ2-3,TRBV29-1,CSVEGGTSTDTQYF
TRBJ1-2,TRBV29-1,CSVPRGDYGYTF
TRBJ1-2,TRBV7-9,CASSGEVLNYGYTF
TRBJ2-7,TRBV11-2,CASSLVVAGAIYEQYF
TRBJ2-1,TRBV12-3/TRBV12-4,CASSLIGEGYNEQFF
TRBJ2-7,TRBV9,CASSGGRDRPYEQYF
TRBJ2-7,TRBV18,CASSPPRGQGYEQYF
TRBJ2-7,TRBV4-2,CASSQDSSGGYEQYF
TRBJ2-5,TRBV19,CACSIVQGAGETQYF
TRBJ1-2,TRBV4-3,CASSQVETEYGYTF
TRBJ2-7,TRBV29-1,CSVVAAYHEQYF
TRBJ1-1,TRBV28,CASSLFTGGRTEAFF
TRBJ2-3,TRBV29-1,CSVEGEAGGSTDTQYF
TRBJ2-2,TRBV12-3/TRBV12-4,CASSWSRHQASTGELFF
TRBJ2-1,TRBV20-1,CSAEQSSYNEQFF
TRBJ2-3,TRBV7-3,CASSLFQGRDTQYF
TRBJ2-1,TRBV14,CASSQLITYNEQFF